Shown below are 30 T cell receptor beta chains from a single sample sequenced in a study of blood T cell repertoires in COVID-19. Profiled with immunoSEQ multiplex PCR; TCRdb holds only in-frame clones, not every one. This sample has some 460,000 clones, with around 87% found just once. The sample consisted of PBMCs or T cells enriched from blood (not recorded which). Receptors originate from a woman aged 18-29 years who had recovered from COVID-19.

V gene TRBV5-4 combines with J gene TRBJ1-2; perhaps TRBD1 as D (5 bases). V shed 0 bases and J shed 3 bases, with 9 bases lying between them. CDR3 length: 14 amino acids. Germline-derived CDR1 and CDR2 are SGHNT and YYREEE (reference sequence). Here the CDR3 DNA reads TGTGCCAGCAGCTTGGATCAGGGTGACTATGGCTACACCTTC. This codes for CASSLDQGDYGYTF.

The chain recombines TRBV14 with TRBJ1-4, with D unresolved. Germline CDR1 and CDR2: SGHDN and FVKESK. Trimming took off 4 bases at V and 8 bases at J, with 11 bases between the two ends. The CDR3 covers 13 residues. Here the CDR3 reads CASSLLGGEKLFF. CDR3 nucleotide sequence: TGTGCCAGCAGCCTCCTCGGCGGCGAAAAACTGTTTTTT.

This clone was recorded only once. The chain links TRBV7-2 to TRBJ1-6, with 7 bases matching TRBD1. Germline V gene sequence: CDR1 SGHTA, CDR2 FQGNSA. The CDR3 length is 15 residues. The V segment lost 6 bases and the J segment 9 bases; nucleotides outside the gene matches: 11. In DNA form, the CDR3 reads TGTGCCAGCAGATTCGGAGGACAGGCGCGTTCACCCCTCCACTTT. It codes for CASRFGGQARSPLHF.

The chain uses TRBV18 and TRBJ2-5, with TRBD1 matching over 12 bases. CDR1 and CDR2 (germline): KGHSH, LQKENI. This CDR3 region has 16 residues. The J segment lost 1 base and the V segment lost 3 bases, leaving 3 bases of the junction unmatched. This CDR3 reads CASSPRDRGLQETQYF. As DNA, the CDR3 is TGTGCCAGCTCACCCCGGGACAGGGGGCTCCAAGAGACCCAGTACTTC.

CDR3 residues: CASSLGDRIYNSPLHF. In DNA, the CDR3 is TGCGCCAGCAGCTTGGGGGACAGGATTTATAATTCACCCCTCCACTTT. The chain recombines TRBV5-1 with TRBJ1-6, with TRBD1 identical over 8 bases. Looked up from germline, CDR1 is SGHRS and CDR2 is YFSETQ. CDR3 length equals 16 residues. The J segment lost 4 bases and the V segment lost 0 bases, leaving 3 bases of the junction unmatched. Full variable domain (rest looked up from reference TRBV5-1 and TRBJ1-6): KAGVTQTPRYLIKTRGQQVTLSCSPISGHRSVSWYQQTPGQGLQFLFEYFSETQRNKGNFPGRFSGRQFSNSRSEMNVSTLELGDSALYLCASSLGDRIYNSPLHFGNGTRLTVT.

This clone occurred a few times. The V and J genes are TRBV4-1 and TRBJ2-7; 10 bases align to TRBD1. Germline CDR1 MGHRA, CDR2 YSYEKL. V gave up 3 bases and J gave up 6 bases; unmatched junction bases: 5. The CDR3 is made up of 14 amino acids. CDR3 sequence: CASSQGQGWFEQYF. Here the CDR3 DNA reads TGCGCCAGCAGCCAGGGACAGGGGTGGTTCGAGCAGTACTTC.

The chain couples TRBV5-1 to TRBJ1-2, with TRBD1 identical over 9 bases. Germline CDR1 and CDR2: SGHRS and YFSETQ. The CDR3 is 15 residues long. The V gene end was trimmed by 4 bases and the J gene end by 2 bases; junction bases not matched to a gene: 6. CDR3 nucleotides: TGCGCCAGCAGCACCCGACAGGGGGTAAACTATGGCTACACCTTC. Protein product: CASSTRQGVNYGYTF. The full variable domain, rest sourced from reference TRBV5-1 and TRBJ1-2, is KAGVTQTPRYLIKTRGQQVTLSCSPISGHRSVSWYQQTPGQGLQFLFEYFSETQRNKGNFPGRFSGRQFSNSRSEMNVSTLELGDSALYLCASSTRQGVNYGYTFGSGTRLTVV.

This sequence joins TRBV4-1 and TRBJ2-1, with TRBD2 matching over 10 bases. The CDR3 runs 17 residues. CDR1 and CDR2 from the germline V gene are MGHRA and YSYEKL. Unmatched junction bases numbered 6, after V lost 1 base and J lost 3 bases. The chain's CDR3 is CASSQVGAGGNYNEQFF. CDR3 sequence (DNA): TGCGCCAGCAGCCAAGTAGGAGCGGGGGGGAACTACAATGAGCAGTTCTTC.

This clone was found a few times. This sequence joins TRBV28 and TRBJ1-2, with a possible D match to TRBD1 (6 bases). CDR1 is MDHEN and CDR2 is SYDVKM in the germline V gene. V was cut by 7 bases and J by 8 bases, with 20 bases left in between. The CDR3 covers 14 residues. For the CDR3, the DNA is TGTGCCAGCACGGGTTCACAGGGTCCGGAGGGCTACACCTTC. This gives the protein CASTGSQGPEGYTF.

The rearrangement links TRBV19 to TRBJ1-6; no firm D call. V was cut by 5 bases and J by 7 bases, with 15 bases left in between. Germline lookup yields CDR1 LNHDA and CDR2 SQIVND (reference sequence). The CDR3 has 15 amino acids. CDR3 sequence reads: CASSPLDIQNSPLHF. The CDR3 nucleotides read TGTGCCAGTAGTCCACTTGACATACAAAATTCACCCCTCCACTTT.

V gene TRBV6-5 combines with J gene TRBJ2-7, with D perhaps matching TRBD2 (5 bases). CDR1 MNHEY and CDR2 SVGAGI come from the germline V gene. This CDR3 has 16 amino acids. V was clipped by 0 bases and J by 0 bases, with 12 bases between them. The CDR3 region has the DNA TGTGCCAGCAGTTACTCCGCGGGCAGTCTCTCCTACGAGCAGTACTTC. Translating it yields CASSYSAGSLSYEQYF.

The CDR3 is CASSSRGDTQYF. DNA for the CDR3: TGCGCCAGCAGCTCGAGGGGGGATACGCAGTATTTT. V and J are TRBV4-1 and TRBJ2-3; weak D call: TRBD1 (6 bases). V was clipped by 5 bases and J by 6 bases, with 9 bases between them. CDR3 size: 12 residues. Germline CDR1 is MGHRA and CDR2 is YSYEKL.

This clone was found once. In DNA, the CDR3 is TGTGCCACCAGTGGTGGACATGTTAATTCACCCCTCCACTTT. Its translation: CATSGGHVNSPLHF. The rearrangement joins TRBV24-1 to TRBJ1-6, with D possibly matching TRBD1 (5 bases). The CDR3 consists of 14 residues. V was shortened by 5 bases and J by 6 bases, with 10 bases between the two germline ends. Germline V lookup: CDR1 KGHDR, CDR2 SFDVKD.

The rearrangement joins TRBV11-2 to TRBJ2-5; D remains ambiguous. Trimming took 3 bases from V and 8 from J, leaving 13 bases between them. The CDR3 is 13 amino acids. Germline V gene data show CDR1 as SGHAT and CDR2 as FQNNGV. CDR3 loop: CASSLVRAPTQYF. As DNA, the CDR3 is TGTGCCAGCAGCTTGGTTCGAGCCCCAACCCAGTACTTC.

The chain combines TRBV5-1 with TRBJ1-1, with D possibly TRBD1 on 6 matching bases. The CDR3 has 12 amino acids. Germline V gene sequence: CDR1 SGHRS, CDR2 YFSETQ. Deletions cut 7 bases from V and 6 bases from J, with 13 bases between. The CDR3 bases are TGCGCCAGCGGTGAACAGGGTCCTGAAGCTTTCTTT. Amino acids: CASGEQGPEAFF.

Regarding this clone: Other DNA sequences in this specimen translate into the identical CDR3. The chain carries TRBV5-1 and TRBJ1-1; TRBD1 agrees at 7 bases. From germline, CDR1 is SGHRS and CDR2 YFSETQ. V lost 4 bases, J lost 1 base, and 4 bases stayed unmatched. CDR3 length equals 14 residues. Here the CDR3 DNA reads TGCGCCAGCAGCCTAGGACAGGAGAACACTGAAGCTTTCTTT. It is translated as CASSLGQENTEAFF.

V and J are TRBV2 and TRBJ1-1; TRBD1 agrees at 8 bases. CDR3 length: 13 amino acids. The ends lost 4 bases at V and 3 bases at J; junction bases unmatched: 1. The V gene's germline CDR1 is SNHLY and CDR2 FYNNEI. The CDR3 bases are TGTGCCAGCAGTGGACAGGGGTACACTGAAGCTTTCTTT. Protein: CASSGQGYTEAFF.

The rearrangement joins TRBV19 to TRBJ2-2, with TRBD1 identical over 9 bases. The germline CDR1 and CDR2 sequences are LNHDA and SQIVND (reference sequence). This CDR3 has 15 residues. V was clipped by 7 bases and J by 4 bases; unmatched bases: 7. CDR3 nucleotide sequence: TGTGCCAGTACCGGGCGGGGACAGGGCACCGGGGAGCTGTTTTTT. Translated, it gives CASTGRGQGTGELFF.

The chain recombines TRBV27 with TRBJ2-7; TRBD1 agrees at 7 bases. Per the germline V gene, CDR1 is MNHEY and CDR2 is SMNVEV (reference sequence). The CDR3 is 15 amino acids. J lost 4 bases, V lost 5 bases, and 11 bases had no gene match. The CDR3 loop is CASSLSGEGAYEQYF. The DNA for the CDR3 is TGTGCCAGCAGTCTCTCCGGTGAGGGGGCGTACGAGCAGTACTTC.

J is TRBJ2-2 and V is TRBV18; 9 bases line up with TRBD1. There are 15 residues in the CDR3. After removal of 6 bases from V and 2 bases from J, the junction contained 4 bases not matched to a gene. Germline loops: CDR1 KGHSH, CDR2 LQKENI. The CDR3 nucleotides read TGTGCCAGCTCCCGGGACAGGGACAACACCGGGGAGCTGTTTTTT. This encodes CASSRDRDNTGELFF.

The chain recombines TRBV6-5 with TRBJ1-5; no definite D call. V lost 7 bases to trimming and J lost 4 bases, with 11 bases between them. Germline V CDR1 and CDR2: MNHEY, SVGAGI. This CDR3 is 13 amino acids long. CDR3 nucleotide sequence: TGTGCCAGCACCCCAGAGGGTAATCAGCCCCAGCATTTT. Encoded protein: CASTPEGNQPQHF.

For the CDR3, the DNA is TGTGCCAGCATCCTTGAGGGCCCAGAGACCCAGTACTTC. Translation gives CASILEGPETQYF. The V gene is TRBV6-4, the J gene TRBJ2-5; weak D call: TRBD2 (5 bases). CDR1 is MRHNA and CDR2 is SNTAGT in the germline V gene. The V end lost 7 bases, the J end lost 4 bases, and 13 bases lay between the germline ends. The CDR3 is made up of 13 amino acids.

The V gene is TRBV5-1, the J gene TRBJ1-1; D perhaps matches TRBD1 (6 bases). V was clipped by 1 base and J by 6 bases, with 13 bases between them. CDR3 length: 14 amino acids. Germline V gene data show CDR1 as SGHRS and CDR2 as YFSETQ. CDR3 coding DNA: TGCGCCAGCAGCTTGCAGGGGTTGTGGGCTGAAGCTTTCTTT. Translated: CASSLQGLWAEAFF. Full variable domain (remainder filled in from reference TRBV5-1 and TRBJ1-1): KAGVTQTPRYLIKTRGQQVTLSCSPISGHRSVSWYQQTPGQGLQFLFEYFSETQRNKGNFPGRFSGRQFSNSRSEMNVSTLELGDSALYLCASSLQGLWAEAFFGQGTRLTVV.

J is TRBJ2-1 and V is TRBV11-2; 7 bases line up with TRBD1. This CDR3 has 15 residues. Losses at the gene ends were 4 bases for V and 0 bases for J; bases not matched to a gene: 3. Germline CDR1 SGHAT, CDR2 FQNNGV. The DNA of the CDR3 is TGTGCCAGCAGCTCGACAGGGAGCTCCTACAATGAGCAGTTCTTC. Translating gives CASSSTGSSYNEQFF.

CDR3 in amino acids: CAWSPRLGGVNEQFF. The CDR3 region has the DNA TGTGCCTGGAGTCCCCGTTTGGGGGGGGTAAATGAGCAGTTCTTC. The rearrangement uses TRBV30 and TRBJ2-1; TRBD2 aligns across 7 bases. Unmatched junction bases numbered 11, after V lost 2 bases and J lost 7 bases. The germline V gene encodes CDR1 GTSNPN and CDR2 SVGIG (reference sequence). This CDR3 region has 15 residues.

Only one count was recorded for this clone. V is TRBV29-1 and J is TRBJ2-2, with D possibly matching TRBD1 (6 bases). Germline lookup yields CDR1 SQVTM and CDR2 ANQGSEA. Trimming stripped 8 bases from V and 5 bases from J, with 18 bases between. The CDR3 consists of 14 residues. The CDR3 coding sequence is TGCAGCCCCGCAAAGCAGGGGATAACCGGGGAGCTGTTTTTT. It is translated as CSPAKQGITGELFF.

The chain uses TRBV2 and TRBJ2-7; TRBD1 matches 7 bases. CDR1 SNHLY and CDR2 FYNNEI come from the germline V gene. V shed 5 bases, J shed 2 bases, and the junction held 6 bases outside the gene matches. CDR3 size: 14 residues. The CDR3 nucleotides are TGTGCCAGCAGTCCAGACAGGGTAGCCTACGAGCAGTACTTC. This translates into CASSPDRVAYEQYF. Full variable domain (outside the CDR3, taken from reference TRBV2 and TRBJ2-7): EPEVTQTPSHQVTQMGQEVILRCVPISNHLYFYWYRQILGQKVEFLVSFYNNEISEKSEIFDDQFSVERPDGSNFTLKIRSTKLEDSAMYFCASSPDRVAYEQYFGPGTRLTVT.

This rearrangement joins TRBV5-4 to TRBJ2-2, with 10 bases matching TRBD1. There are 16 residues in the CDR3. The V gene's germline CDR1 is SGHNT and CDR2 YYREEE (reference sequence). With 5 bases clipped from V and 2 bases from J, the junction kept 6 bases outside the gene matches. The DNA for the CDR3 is TGTGCCAGCAGTTCCGGGACAGGGGTAAACACCGGGGAGCTGTTTTTT. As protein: CASSSGTGVNTGELFF.

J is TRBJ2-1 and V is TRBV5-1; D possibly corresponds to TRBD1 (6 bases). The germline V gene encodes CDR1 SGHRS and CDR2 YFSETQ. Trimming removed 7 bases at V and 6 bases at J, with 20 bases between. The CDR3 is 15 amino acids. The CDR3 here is CASGSGESRGNEQFF. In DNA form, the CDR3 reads TGCGCCAGCGGATCAGGGGAAAGTAGAGGCAATGAGCAGTTCTTC.

The CDR3 here is CASKGQGEQYF. CDR3 sequence (DNA): TGTGCCAGCAAGGGACAAGGCGAGCAGTACTTC. The J gene is TRBJ2-7, the V gene TRBV28; D perhaps matches TRBD1 (6 bases). CDR1 and CDR2 from the germline V gene are MDHEN and SYDVKM. V lost 7 bases to trimming and J lost 6 bases, with 10 bases between them. The CDR3 consists of 11 residues.